The clone carrying this T cell receptor (beta chain) was observed a handful of times. Its antigen is still unknown. Treatment was busulfan-fludarabine conditioning, a marrow graft, and cyclophosphamide on days +3 and +4. The data were taken from a study of T cells after posttransplantation cyclophosphamide. The CDR3 loop spans 17 amino acids. Per the germline V gene, CDR1 is SGHTA and CDR2 is FQGNSA. J was trimmed by 5 bases and V by 5 bases; bases with no gene match: 10. The method was immunoSEQ multiplex PCR; TCRdb's version includes in-frame clones alone and lacks a portion of them. This sample carries roughly 10,000 clones and no singletons, and approximately 3.6% goes to the top ten. Broader study findings: TRB clonality was highly associated with recipient CMV seropositivity and reactivation. Blood and skin or GI T cell repertoires showed limited TRB overlap. Donor-recipient repertoire similarity was low at 1-2 months, rising over year one.

The V and J genes are TRBV7-2 and TRBJ2-1; 12 bases are a match to TRBD2. The sequence derives from a male patient in his fifties or sixties who received an allogeneic stem cell transplant from a related donor and was CMV-positive. Some T cells may be provided by the graft donor. Sequencing was performed on PBMCs, taken roughly 350 days after allogeneic stem cell transplant with posttransplant cyclophosphamide. CDR3 amino acids: CASSPPSGGVWDNEQFF. CDR3 DNA: TGTGCCAGCAGCCCTCCTAGCGGGGGGGTTTGGGACAATGAGCAGTTCTTC.